This T cell receptor (beta chain) was found in a study of shared clonotypes between healthy human individuals. General study points: In the sorted subsets, rarefaction showed sequencing was incomplete despite large depth. Memory subsets generally showed lower estimated richness than naive subsets. In having few donors, the study represented limited genetic and exposure-history diversity.

Trimming left V 6 bases short and J 1 base short, with 20 bases between. The CDR3 extends over 16 amino acids. Germline V gene data show CDR1 as SGDLS and CDR2 as YYNGEE. This clone was counted once. Its antigen is unidentified. Naivety among CD8 cells was defined by CD45RO negativity and positive CCR7 selection, thereby excluding terminally differentiated effector memory CD45RA+ cells. Replicate PCRs for sorted subsets used around 200 ng DNA; this equaled some 30,000 T cell genomes. Some clones are missing from TCRdb's copy, which holds only in-frame ones; the method was immunoSEQ multiplex PCR. The repertoire holds approximately 2,200,000 clones, with around 93% as singletons.

The chain combines TRBV9 with TRBJ2-7, with D possibly being TRBD2 (7 bases). The sequence came from a man between 18 and 29 years old in good health. Some clones in this sample may be carry-over from other donors' samples. Source material: naive CD8+ T cells from PBMCs. CDR3 nucleotides: TGTGCCAGCACCCCGAGTGTGGGGGGGCGTTCCTACGAGCAGTACTTC. This gives the protein CASTPSVGGRSYEQYF.